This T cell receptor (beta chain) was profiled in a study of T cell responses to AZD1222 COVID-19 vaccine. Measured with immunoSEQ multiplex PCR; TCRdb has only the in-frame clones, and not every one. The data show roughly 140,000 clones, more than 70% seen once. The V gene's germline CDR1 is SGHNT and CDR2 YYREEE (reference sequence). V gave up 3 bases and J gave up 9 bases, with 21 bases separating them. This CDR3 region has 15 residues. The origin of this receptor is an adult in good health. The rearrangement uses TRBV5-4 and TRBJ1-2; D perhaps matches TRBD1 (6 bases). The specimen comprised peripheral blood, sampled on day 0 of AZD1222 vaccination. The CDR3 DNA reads TGTGCCAGCAGCTCCGGGACATCCGGGCAATATCGCTACACCTTC. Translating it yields CASSSGTSGQYRYTF.